Each of the 7 T cell receptor beta chains below was sequenced from the same sample in a study of blood T cell repertoires in COVID-19. The method was immunoSEQ multiplex PCR; TCRdb's version includes in-frame clones alone and lacks a portion of them. The sample carries roughly 120,000 clones, approximately 86% recorded once. The sequencing input was peripheral blood. Every receptor here comes from a human donor in a cohort sampled during active COVID-19.

This chain's CDR3 is CASSLRTGGQNTEAFF. In DNA, the CDR3 is TGCGCCAGCAGCTTGAGGACAGGGGGCCAGAACACTGAAGCTTTCTTT. The rearrangement uses TRBV5-1 and TRBJ1-1, with 11 bases that match TRBD1. V trimming: 1 base; J trimming: 1 base; junction bases outside the gene matches: 3. Germline CDR1 SGHRS, CDR2 YFSETQ. The CDR3 length is 16 residues.

This chain connects TRBV12-2 to TRBJ2-1; the table's D call TRBD1 went unverified against the DNA. TRBV12-2 is a pseudogene. The CDR3 has 18 residues. The DNA of the CDR3 is TGTGCAAGTCGCTTAGAATATAAGGGACAGCAATCCTACAATGAGCAGTTCTTC. It is translated as CASRLEYKGQQSYNEQFF.

V and J are TRBV29-1 and TRBJ2-7; TRBD1 matches 11 bases. Losses at the gene ends were 3 bases for V and 7 bases for J; bases not matched to a gene: 11. This CDR3 region has 15 residues. Germline lookup yields CDR1 SQVTM and CDR2 ANQGSEA. The CDR3 region is CSVEVGQGALGEQYF. As DNA, the CDR3 is TGCAGCGTTGAGGTTGGACAGGGGGCATTAGGAGAGCAGTACTTC.

In nucleotides, the CDR3 is TGTGCCAGCAGTAACCCAGGACAGGTGCCCTACGAGCAGTACTTC. Protein sequence: CASSNPGQVPYEQYF. This sequence joins TRBV6-2 or TRBV6-3 and TRBJ2-7, with 7 nucleotides matching TRBD1. Germline V gene data show CDR1 as MNHEY and CDR2 as SVGEGT. This CDR3 contains 15 residues. The junction had 9 bases not matched to a gene; V was cut back by 5 bases and J by 2 bases.

The gene calls are TRBV5-1 and TRBJ1-3; TRBD1 aligns across 7 bases. CDR3 length: 17 residues. Germline values: CDR1 SGHRS, CDR2 YFSETQ. V shed 0 bases, J shed 0 bases, and the junction held 6 bases outside the gene matches. The CDR3 coding sequence is TGCGCCAGCAGCTTGGAGGACAGGTCCCTCTCTGGAAACACCATATATTTT. As protein: CASSLEDRSLSGNTIYF.

The rearrangement joins TRBV4-1 to TRBJ2-7; D is perhaps TRBD1 (6 bases). CDR1 MGHRA and CDR2 YSYEKL come from the germline V gene. The germline V and J ends were trimmed by 4 bases and 3 bases, with 19 bases remaining between them. The CDR3 sequence is 16 residues long. Here the CDR3 reads CASSPLPLQGSYEQYF. The CDR3 DNA reads TGCGCCAGCAGCCCTCTACCTCTACAGGGTAGCTACGAGCAGTACTTC.

This clone was picked up one time. The chain recombines TRBV20-1 with TRBJ1-2, with TRBD1 as a possible D gene (6 bases). V was shortened by 3 bases and J by 7 bases, with 12 bases between the two germline ends. The CDR3 sequence is 12 residues long. Germline V gene data show CDR1 as DFQATT and CDR2 as SNEGSKA (reference sequence). CDR3 nucleotide sequence: TGCAGTGCTAGTTTCTGGGGGCTTGGCTACACCTTC. As protein: CSASFWGLGYTF.